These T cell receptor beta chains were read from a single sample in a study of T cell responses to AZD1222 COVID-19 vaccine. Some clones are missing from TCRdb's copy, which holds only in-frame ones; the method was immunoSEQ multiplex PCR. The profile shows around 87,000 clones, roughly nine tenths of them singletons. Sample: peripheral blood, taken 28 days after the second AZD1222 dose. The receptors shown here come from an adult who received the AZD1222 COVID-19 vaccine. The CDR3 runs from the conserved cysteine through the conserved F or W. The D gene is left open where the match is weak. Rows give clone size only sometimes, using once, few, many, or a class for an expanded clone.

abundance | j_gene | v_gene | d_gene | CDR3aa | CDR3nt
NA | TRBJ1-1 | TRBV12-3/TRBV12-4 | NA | CASSLLRDTEAFF | TGTGCCAGCAGTCTCCTGAGGGACACTGAAGCTTTCTTT
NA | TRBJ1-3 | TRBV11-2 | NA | CASSPARDGSGNTIYF | TGTGCCAGCAGCCCAGCACGGGACGGCTCTGGAAACACCATATATTTT
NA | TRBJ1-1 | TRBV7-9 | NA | CASSLLGGKTEAFF | TGTGCCAGCAGCTTACTTGGGGGGAAGACTGAAGCTTTCTTT
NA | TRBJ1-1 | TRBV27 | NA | CASSFGGNTEAFF | TGTGCCAGCAGTTTCGGCGGGAACACTGAAGCTTTCTTT
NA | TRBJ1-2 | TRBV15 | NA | CATSREPGQLLYGYTF | TGTGCCACCAGCAGAGAACCCGGACAACTACTCTATGGCTACACCTTC
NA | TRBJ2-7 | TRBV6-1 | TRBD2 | CASSELPGGFLSEQYF | TGTGCCAGCAGTGAGTTGCCGGGAGGGTTCCTTTCCGAGCAGTACTTC
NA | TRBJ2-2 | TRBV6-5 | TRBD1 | CARRRVDRGRGELFF | TGTGCCAGGAGAAGGGTTGACAGGGGGAGGGGGGAGCTGTTTTTT
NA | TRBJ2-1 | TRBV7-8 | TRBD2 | CASSLEWTSGGVYNEQFF | TGTGCCAGCAGCTTAGAGTGGACTAGCGGGGGAGTCTACAATGAGCAGTTCTTC
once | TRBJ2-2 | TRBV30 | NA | CAWRKTRFHGELFF | TGTGCCTGGAGAAAGACTAGATTTCACGGGGAGCTGTTTTTT
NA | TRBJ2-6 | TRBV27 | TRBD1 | CASMSARQGPSGANVLTF | TGTGCCAGCATGTCCGCGAGACAGGGGCCCTCTGGGGCCAACGTCCTGACTTTC
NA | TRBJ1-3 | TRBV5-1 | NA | CASSTLTGLSGNTIYF | TGCGCCAGCAGCACCTTGACAGGACTCTCTGGAAACACCATATATTTT
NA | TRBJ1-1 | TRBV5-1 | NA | CASSPRTANTEAFF | TGCGCCAGCAGCCCCCGTACGGCGAACACTGAAGCTTTCTTT
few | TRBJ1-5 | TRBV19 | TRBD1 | CASSAGQGGNQPQHF | TGTGCCAGTAGTGCGGGACAGGGAGGCAATCAGCCCCAGCATTTT
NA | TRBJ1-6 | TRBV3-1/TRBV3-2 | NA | CASSQDRRVSPLHF | TGTGCCAGCAGCCAAGATCGCCGGGTTTCACCCCTCCACTTT
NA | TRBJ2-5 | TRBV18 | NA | CASSRDQETQYF | TGTGCCAGCTCACGTGACCAAGAGACCCAGTACTTC
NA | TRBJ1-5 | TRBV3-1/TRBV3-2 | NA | CASSQGETDLYSNQPQHF | TGTGCCAGCAGCCAAGGGGAGACAGACCTTTATAGCAATCAGCCCCAGCATTTT
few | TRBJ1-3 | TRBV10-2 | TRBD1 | CASRRGTGFSRVSGNTIYF | TGCGCCAGCAGACGAGGGACAGGCTTTTCAAGAGTCTCTGGAAACACCATATATTTT
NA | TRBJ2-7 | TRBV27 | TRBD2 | CASRGLSGTRYEQYF | TGTGCCAGCCGAGGTTTAAGCGGGACTCGCTACGAGCAGTACTTC
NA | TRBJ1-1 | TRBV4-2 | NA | CASSQDQRREAFF | TGTGCCAGCAGCCAAGATCAGAGGCGGGAAGCTTTCTTT
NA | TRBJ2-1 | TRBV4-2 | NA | CASSQDSGQALYNEQFF | TGTGCCAGCAGCCAAGATAGTGGGCAGGCCCTCTACAATGAGCAGTTCTTC
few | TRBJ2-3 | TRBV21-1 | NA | CASSKDDGGTDTQYF | TGTGCCAGCAGCAAAGACGACGGGGGCACAGATACGCAGTATTTT
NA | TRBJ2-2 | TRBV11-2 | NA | CASREKPTGRTGELFF | TGTGCCAGCAGGGAAAAACCGACAGGACGCACCGGGGAGCTGTTTTTT
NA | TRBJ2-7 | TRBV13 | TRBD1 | CASSSDRGYEQYF | TGTGCCAGCAGCTCCGACAGGGGCTACGAGCAGTACTTC
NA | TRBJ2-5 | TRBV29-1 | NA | CSVEDGGSLETQYF | TGCAGCGTTGAAGATGGAGGAAGCTTAGAGACCCAGTACTTC
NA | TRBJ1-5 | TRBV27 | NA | CASQGVGQPQHF | TGTGCCAGCCAGGGTGTAGGACAGCCCCAGCATTTT
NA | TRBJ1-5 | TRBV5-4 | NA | CASSLGGGEVGQPQHF | TGTGCCAGCAGCTTGGGGGGTGGGGAGGTAGGGCAGCCCCAGCATTTT
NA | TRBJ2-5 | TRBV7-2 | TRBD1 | CASSLGRGLDF | TGTGCCAGCAGCTTAGGAAGGGGGCTAGACTTC
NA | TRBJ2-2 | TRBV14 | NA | CASSQDRITGELFF | TGTGCCAGCAGCCAAGATCGGATAACCGGGGAGCTGTTTTTT
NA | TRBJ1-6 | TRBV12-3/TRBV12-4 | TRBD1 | CASRTGGDSPLHF | TGTGCCAGCCGCACAGGGGGCGATTCACCCCTCCACTTT
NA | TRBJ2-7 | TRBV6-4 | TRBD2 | CASSEREGYEQYF | TGTGCCAGCAGTGAAAGGGAGGGCTACGAGCAGTACTTC
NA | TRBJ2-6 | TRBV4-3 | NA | CASSQDLTSGANVLTF | TGCGCCAGCAGCCAAGATCTGACGTCCGGGGCCAACGTCCTGACTTTC
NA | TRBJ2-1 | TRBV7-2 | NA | CASSFIDGEEQFF | TGTGCCAGCAGCTTTATCGATGGGGAGGAGCAGTTCTTC
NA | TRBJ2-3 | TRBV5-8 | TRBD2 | CASSLDLAGFTDTQYF | TGTGCCAGCAGCTTGGACCTAGCGGGGTTCACAGATACGCAGTATTTT
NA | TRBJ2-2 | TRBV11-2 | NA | CASSLDLTGELFF | TGTGCCAGCAGCTTAGATCTAACCGGGGAGCTGTTTTTT
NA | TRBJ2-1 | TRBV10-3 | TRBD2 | CAISELWGGEGEQFF | TGTGCCATCAGTGAGTTATGGGGGGGAGAAGGCGAGCAGTTCTTC
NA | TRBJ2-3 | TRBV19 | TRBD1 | CASRIGQGSTDTQYF | TGTGCCAGTAGGATTGGACAGGGAAGCACAGATACGCAGTATTTT
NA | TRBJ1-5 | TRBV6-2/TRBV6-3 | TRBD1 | CASSYSGTGNQPQHF | TGTGCCAGCAGTTACTCTGGGACAGGAAATCAGCCCCAGCATTTT
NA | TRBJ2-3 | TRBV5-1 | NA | CASSPGGSLYTDTQYF | TGCGCCAGCAGCCCGGGCGGTAGTTTATACACAGATACGCAGTATTTT
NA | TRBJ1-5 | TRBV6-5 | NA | CTTGMNANQPQHF | TGTACTACAGGGATGAACGCAAATCAGCCCCAGCATTTT
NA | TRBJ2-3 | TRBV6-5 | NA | CASSYSSGPTDTQYF | TGTGCCAGCAGTTACAGTAGCGGCCCCACAGATACGCAGTATTTT
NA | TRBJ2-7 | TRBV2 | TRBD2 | CASSGLSGRDEQYF | TGTGCCAGCAGTGGGTTGAGCGGGAGGGACGAGCAGTACTTC
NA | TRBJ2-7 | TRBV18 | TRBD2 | CASSPQGLAGFGVLYEQYF | TGTGCCAGCTCACCACAGGGACTAGCGGGATTCGGGGTCCTCTACGAGCAGTACTTC
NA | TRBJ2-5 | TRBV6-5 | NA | CASSNHPQGQETQYF | TGTGCCAGCAGCAACCACCCGCAGGGTCAAGAGACCCAGTACTTC
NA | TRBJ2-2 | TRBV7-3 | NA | CASSLMGGNTGELFF | TGTGCCAGCAGCTTAATGGGCGGGAACACCGGGGAGCTGTTTTTT
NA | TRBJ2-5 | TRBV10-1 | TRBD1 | CASSGGQGGSETQYF | TGCGCCAGCAGTGGGGGACAGGGAGGTTCGGAGACCCAGTACTTC
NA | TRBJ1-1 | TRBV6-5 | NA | CASSSHAGNTEAFF | TGTGCCAGCAGTTCTCATGCGGGGAACACTGAAGCTTTCTTT
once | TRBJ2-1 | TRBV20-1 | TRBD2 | CSASTGLANNEQFF | TGCAGTGCTAGTACGGGACTAGCTAACAATGAGCAGTTCTTC
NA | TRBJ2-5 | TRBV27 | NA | CASSPYPTAKETQYF | TGTGCCAGCAGTCCCTACCCGACTGCTAAAGAGACCCAGTACTTC
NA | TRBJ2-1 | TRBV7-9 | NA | CACRPSSYNEQFF | TGTGCCTGCCGCCCTAGCTCCTACAATGAGCAGTTCTTC
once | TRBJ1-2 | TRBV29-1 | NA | CSVPQPVKGYTF | TGCAGCGTACCTCAACCGGTCAAGGGCTACACCTTC
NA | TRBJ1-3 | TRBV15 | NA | CATSRKSPGNTIYF | TGTGCCACCAGCAGAAAGAGCCCTGGAAACACCATATATTTT
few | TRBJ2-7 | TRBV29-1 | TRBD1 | CSVEVVWPGTGDLGQYF | TGCAGCGTTGAGGTAGTCTGGCCTGGGACAGGCGACCTAGGGCAGTACTTC
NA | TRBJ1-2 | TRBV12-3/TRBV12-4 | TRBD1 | CASRPTGANGYTF | TGTGCCAGCAGACCCACAGGGGCCAATGGCTACACCTTC
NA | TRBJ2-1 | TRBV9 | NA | CASSVDSGIANEQFF | TGTGCCAGCAGCGTAGACTCTGGGATTGCGAATGAGCAGTTCTTC
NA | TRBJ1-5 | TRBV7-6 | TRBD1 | CASSLLTGGKPQHF | TGTGCCAGCAGCTTATTGACAGGGGGGAAGCCCCAGCATTTT